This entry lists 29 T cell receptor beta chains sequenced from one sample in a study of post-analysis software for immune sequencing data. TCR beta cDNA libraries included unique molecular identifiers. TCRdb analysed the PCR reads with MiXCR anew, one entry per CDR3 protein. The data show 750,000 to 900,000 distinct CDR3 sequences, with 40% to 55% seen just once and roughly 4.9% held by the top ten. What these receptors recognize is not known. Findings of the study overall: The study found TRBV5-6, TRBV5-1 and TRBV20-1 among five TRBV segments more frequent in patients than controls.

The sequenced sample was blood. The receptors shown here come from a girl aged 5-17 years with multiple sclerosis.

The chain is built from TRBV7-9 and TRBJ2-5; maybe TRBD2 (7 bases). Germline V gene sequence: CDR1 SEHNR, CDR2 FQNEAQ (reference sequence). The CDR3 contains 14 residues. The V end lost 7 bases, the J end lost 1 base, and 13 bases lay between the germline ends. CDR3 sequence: CASTRGAPQETQYF. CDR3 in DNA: TGTGCCAGCACACGGGGGGCCCCCCAAGAGACCCAGTACTTC.

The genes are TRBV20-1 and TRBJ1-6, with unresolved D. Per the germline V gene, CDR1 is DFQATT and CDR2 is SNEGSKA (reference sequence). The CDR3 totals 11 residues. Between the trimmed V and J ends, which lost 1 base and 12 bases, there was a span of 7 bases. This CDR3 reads CSARGGGPLHF. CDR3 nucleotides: TGCAGTGCTAGAGGGGGAGGACCCCTCCACTTT.

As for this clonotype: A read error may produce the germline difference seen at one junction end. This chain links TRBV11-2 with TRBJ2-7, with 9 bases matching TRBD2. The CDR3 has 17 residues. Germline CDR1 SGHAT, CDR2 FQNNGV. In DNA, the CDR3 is TGTGCCCGCAGCCTATTAGCGGGAGCGAGGAGATCCTACGAGCAGTACTTC. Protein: CARSLLAGARRSYEQYF.

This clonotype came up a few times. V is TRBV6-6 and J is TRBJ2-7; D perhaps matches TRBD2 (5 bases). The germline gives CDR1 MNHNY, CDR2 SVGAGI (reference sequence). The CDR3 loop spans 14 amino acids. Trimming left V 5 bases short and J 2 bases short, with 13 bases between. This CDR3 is CASSVDSGPYEQYF. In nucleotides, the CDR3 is TGTGCCAGCAGTGTGGACTCTGGACCCTACGAGCAGTACTTC.

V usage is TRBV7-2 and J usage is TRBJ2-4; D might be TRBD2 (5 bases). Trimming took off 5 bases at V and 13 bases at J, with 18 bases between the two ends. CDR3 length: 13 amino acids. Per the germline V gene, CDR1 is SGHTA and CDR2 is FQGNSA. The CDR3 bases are TGTGCCAGCAGCCTAAAACTAGAAATGGCGCAGTACTTC. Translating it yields CASSLKLEMAQYF.

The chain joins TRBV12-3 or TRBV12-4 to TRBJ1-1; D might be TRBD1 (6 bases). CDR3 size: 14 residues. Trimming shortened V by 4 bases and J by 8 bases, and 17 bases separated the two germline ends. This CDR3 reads CASSSPDSQNEAFF. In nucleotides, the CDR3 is TGTGCCAGCAGTTCGCCGGACAGCCAAAACGAAGCTTTCTTT.

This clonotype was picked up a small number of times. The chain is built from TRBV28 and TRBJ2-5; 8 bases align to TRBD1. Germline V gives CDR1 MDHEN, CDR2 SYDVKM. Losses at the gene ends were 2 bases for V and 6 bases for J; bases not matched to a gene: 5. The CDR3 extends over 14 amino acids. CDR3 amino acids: CASSLGQGIKTQYF. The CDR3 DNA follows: TGTGCCAGCAGTTTAGGACAGGGCATCAAGACCCAGTACTTC.

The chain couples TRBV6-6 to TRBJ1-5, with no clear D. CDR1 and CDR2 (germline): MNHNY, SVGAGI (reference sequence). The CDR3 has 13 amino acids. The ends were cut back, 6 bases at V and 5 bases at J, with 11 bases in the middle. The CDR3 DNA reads TGTGCCAGCAGCCCATGGGCAGATCAGCCCCAGCATTTT. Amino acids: CASSPWADQPQHF.

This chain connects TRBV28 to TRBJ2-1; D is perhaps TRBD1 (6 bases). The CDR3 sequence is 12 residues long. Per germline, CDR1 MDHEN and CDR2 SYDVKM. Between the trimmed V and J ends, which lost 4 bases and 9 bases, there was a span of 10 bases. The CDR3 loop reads CASSYRRGEQFF. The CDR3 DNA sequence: TGTGCCAGCAGTTATCGCAGGGGTGAGCAGTTCTTC.

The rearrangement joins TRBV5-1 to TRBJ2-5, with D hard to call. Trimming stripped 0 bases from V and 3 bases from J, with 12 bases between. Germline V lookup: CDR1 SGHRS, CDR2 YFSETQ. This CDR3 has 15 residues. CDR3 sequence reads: CASSLADLFKETQYF. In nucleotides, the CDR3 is TGCGCCAGCAGCTTGGCCGACCTATTTAAAGAGACCCAGTACTTC.

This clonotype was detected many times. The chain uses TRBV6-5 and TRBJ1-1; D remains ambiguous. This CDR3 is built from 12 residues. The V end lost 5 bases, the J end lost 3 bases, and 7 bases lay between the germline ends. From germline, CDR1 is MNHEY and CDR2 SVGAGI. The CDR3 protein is CASSPGYTEAFF. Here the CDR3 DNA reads TGTGCCAGCAGTCCCGGTTACACTGAAGCTTTCTTT.

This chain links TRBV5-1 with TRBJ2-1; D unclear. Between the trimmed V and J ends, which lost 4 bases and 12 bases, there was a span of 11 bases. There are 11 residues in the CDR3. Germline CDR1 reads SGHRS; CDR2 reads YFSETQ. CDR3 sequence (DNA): TGCGCCAGCAGCGCCAGCGTAGGGCAGTTCTTC. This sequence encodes CASSASVGQFF.

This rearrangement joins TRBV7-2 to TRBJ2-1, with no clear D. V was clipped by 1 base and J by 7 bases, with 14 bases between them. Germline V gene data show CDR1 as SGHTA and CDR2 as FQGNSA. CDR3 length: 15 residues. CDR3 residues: CASSLEGIARNEQFF. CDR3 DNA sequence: TGTGCCAGCAGCTTAGAAGGTATCGCCCGGAATGAGCAGTTCTTC.

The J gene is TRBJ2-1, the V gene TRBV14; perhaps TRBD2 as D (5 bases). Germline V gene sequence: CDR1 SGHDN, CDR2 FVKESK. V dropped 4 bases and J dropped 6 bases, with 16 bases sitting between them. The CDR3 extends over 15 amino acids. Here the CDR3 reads CASSLRGGLINEQFF. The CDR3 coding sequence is TGTGCCAGCAGCCTCCGTGGCGGGCTTATCAATGAGCAGTTCTTC.

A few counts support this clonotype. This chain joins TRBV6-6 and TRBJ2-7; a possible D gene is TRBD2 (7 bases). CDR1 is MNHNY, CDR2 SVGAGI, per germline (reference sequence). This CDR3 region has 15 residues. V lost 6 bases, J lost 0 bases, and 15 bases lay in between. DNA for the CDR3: TGTGCCAGCAGCAAGGGGGAGGGGAGCTCCTACGAGCAGTACTTC. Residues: CASSKGEGSSYEQYF.

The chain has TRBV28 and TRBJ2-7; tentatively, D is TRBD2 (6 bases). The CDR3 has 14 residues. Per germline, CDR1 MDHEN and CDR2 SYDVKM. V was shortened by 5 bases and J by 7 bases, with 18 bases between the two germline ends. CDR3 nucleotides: TGTGCCAGCAGTGCCCCCGGGACCGGAGGGGAGCAGTACTTC. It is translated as CASSAPGTGGEQYF.

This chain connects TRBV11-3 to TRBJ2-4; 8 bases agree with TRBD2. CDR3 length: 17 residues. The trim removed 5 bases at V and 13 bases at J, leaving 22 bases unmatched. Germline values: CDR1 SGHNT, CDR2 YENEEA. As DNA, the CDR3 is TGTGCCAGCAGCCTGAACCTAGCCCGCGGGAGGTCTCATACGCAGTACTTC. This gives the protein CASSLNLARGRSHTQYF.

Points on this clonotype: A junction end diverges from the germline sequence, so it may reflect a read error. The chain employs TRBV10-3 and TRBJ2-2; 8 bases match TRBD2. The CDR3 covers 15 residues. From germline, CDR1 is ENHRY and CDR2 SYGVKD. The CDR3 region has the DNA TGTGCCATCAGTGAGGCGGGGGGCGACACCGGGAAGCTGTTTTTT. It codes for CAISEAGGDTGKLFF.

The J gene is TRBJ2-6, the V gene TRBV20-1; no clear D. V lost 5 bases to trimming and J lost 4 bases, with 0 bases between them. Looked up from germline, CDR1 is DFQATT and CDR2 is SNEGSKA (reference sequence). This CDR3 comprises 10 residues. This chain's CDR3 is CSAGANVLTF. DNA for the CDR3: TGCAGTGCTGGGGCCAACGTCCTGACTTTC.

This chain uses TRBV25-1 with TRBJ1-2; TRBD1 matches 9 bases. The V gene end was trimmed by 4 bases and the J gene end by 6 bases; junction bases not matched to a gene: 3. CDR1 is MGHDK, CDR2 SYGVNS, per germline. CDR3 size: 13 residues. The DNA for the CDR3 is TGTGCCAGCAGTGCTCGGACAGGGGATGGCTACACCTTC. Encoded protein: CASSARTGDGYTF.

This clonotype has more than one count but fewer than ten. The CDR3: CASSSHLGQGSYEQYF. CDR3 nucleotide sequence: TGTGCCAGCAGTTCTCATTTGGGACAGGGAAGCTACGAGCAGTACTTC. J is TRBJ2-7 and V is TRBV7-2, with 9 bases that match TRBD1. Germline-derived CDR1 and CDR2 are SGHTA and FQGNSA. The V and J ends lost 6 bases and 3 bases, in that order; junction bases with no gene match: 12. There are 16 residues in the CDR3.

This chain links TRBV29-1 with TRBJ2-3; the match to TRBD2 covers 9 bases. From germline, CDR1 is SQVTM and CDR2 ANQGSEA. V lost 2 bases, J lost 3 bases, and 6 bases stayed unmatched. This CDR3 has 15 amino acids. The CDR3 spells CSVEILAGATDTQYF. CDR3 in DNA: TGCAGCGTTGAAATTTTAGCGGGAGCTACAGATACGCAGTATTTT.

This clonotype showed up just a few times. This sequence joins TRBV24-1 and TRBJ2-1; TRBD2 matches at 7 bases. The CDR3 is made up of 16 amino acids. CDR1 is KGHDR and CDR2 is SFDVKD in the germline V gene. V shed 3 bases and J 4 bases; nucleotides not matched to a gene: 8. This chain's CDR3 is CATSDQSGGGYNEQFF. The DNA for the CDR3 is TGTGCCACCAGTGATCAAAGTGGGGGGGGGTACAATGAGCAGTTCTTC.

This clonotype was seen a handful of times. The CDR3 is CASSPREMGTDTQYF. CDR3 sequence (DNA): TGTGCCAGCAGTCCCAGGGAGATGGGCACAGATACGCAGTATTTT. The rearrangement joins TRBV12-3 or TRBV12-4 to TRBJ2-3, with D tentatively TRBD1 or TRBD2 (5 bases each). The CDR3 totals 15 residues. V lost 5 bases to trimming and J lost 1 base, with 13 bases between them.

CDR3 in amino acids: CASSLVGRVNTEAFF. The CDR3 DNA reads TGTGCCAGCAGCTTAGTAGGCAGGGTGAACACTGAAGCTTTCTTT. The chain links TRBV7-2 to TRBJ1-1; tentative D call: TRBD1 (5 bases). CDR3 length equals 15 residues. V lost 1 base to trimming and J lost 0 bases, with 9 bases between them. Germline CDR1 and CDR2: SGHTA and FQGNSA.

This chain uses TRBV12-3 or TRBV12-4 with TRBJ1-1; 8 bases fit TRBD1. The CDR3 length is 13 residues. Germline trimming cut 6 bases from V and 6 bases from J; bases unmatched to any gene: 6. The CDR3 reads CASRDRALSEAFF. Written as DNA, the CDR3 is TGTGCCAGCAGGGACAGGGCGCTGTCTGAAGCTTTCTTT.

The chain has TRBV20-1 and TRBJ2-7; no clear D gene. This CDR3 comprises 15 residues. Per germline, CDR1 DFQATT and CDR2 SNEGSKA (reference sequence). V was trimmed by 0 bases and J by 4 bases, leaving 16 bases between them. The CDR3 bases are TGCAGTGCTAGAGAGGCGAACTATCCGCTGTACGAGCAGTACTTC. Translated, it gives CSAREANYPLYEQYF.

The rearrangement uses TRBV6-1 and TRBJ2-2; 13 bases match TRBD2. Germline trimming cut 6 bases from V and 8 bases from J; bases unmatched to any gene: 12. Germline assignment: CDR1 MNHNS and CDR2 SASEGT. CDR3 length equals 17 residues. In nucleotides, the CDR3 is TGTGCCAGCAGCAGAGGGACTAGCGGGATCGGACGTGGGGAGCTGTTTTTT. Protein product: CASSRGTSGIGRGELFF.

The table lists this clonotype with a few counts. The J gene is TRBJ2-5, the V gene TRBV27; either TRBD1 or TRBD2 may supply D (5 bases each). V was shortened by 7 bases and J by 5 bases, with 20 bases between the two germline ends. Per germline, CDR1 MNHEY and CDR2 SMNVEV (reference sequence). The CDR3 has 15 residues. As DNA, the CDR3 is TGTGCCAGCATGAGAGGCGGGCTGAAGGGGGAGACCCAGTACTTC. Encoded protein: CASMRGGLKGETQYF.